The 21 T cell receptor beta chains below come from one sample, sequenced in a study of cytomegalovirus exposure and HLA in healthy donors. Generated by immunoSEQ multiplex PCR, the TCRdb table keeps only in-frame clones and is missing some. The sample contains 150,000 or so clones, just over 85% of which appear only once. The sample comprised PBMCs. The source of these receptors is a human donor in good health.

The chain combines TRBV5-4 with TRBJ1-1, with D possibly TRBD1 on 5 matching bases. V was cut by 4 bases and J by 2 bases, with 12 bases left in between. CDR3 length: 14 amino acids. Germline assignment: CDR1 SGHNT and CDR2 YYREEE (reference sequence). CDR3 sequence reads: CASSPSTANTEAFF. The CDR3 nucleotides are TGTGCCAGCAGCCCGTCGACAGCTAACACTGAAGCTTTCTTT.

The table lists this clone with a few counts. This rearrangement joins TRBV6-5 to TRBJ1-5; 8 bases map to TRBD1. V shed 6 bases, J shed 6 bases, and the junction held 4 bases outside the gene matches. This CDR3 region has 13 residues. From germline, CDR1 is MNHEY and CDR2 SVGAGI. CDR3 region: CASRDRAGQPQHF. The CDR3 nucleotides read TGTGCCAGCAGGGACAGGGCGGGTCAGCCCCAGCATTTT.

This sequence joins TRBV5-5 and TRBJ1-4; TRBD1 agrees at 7 bases. After removal of 0 bases from V and 0 bases from J, the junction contained 2 bases not matched to a gene. Looked up from germline, CDR1 is SGHKS and CDR2 is YYEKEE (reference sequence). There are 16 residues in the CDR3. The chain's CDR3 is CASSLARGATNEKLFF. CDR3 DNA: TGTGCCAGCAGCTTGGCCAGGGGGGCAACTAATGAAAAACTGTTTTTT.

This clone occurred a few times. The V gene is TRBV7-3, the J gene TRBJ2-1; D is uncertain. Trimming cost V 3 bases and J 7 bases, with 7 bases left between them. Germline-derived CDR1 and CDR2 are SGHTA and FQGTGA. The CDR3 has 12 residues. The CDR3 bases are TGTGCCAGCAGCTTCTCCGGGAATGAGCAGTTCTTC. Amino acid sequence: CASSFSGNEQFF.

The chain carries TRBV6-1 and TRBJ2-7; weak D call: TRBD1 (8 bases). CDR1 and CDR2 (germline): MNHNS, SASEGT. Trimming removed 6 bases from V and 7 bases from J, with 22 bases in between. This CDR3 spans 15 amino acids. CDR3 DNA sequence: TGTGCCAGCAGCCGGGACAGGTGGTCCGGGGGGGAGCAGTACTTC. It encodes CASSRDRWSGGEQYF.

This clone was seen a handful of times. This chain uses TRBV2 with TRBJ2-7, with D possibly TRBD1 on 6 matching bases. The V gene's germline CDR1 is SNHLY and CDR2 FYNNEI. CDR3 length equals 14 residues. Trimming left V 2 bases short and J 6 bases short, with 14 bases between. CDR3: CASSERAQGSEQYF. CDR3 coding DNA: TGTGCCAGCAGTGAACGGGCACAGGGTTCCGAGCAGTACTTC.

V and J are TRBV5-6 and TRBJ1-1, with TRBD1 matching over 7 bases. Germline assignment: CDR1 SGHDT and CDR2 YYEEEE. J lost 4 bases, V lost 4 bases, and 13 bases had no gene match. The CDR3 is 16 residues long. CDR3 region: CASSPGAAGGFTEAFF. CDR3 in DNA: TGTGCCAGCAGCCCAGGGGCGGCAGGGGGATTCACTGAAGCTTTCTTT.

The V gene is TRBV5-4, the J gene TRBJ2-2; 7 bases map to TRBD2. Looked up from germline, CDR1 is SGHNT and CDR2 is YYREEE (reference sequence). The CDR3 totals 14 residues. J was trimmed by 5 bases and V by 3 bases; bases with no gene match: 4. CDR3 amino acids: CASSSQLATGELFF. Written as DNA, the CDR3 is TGTGCCAGCAGCTCCCAACTAGCGACCGGGGAGCTGTTTTTT.

The chain recombines TRBV5-1 with TRBJ2-2; no clear D gene. CDR3 length: 15 amino acids. CDR1 and CDR2 (germline): SGHRS, YFSETQ. V gave up 7 bases and J gave up 6 bases, with 19 bases separating them. CDR3: CASSLAVQPSGELFF. The CDR3 DNA reads TGCGCCAGCTCCCTCGCGGTCCAACCGTCCGGGGAGCTGTTTTTT.

This rearrangement joins TRBV28 to TRBJ2-7; tentative D call: TRBD2 (6 bases). Germline assignment: CDR1 MDHEN and CDR2 SYDVKM. The CDR3 loop spans 15 amino acids. Trimming removed 5 bases from V and 2 bases from J, with 16 bases in between. CDR3 in DNA: TGTGCCAGCAGTCCCCCGGGAGCAAGGGCCTACGAGCAGTACTTC. Amino acids: CASSPPGARAYEQYF.

The chain links TRBV7-2 to TRBJ2-5; 8 positions agree with TRBD2. The CDR3 covers 14 residues. The germline gives CDR1 SGHTA, CDR2 FQGNSA. J was trimmed by 4 bases and V by 5 bases; bases with no gene match: 6. The CDR3 sequence: CASSTGTRGETQYF. CDR3 nucleotide sequence: TGTGCCAGCAGCACCGGGACTAGGGGAGAGACCCAGTACTTC.

The chain couples TRBV11-2 to TRBJ2-3, with 8 bases that match TRBD1. V lost 5 bases, J lost 13 bases, and 11 bases stayed unmatched. This CDR3 has 13 residues. Looked up from germline, CDR1 is SGHAT and CDR2 is FQNNGV. The CDR3 loop is CASSPGTGRIKYF. CDR3 coding DNA: TGTGCCAGCAGCCCCGGGACAGGACGGATCAAGTATTTT.

This clone showed up just once. The V call is TRBV29-1, the J call TRBJ2-1; 8 nucleotides line up with TRBD2. The CDR3 runs 14 residues. The V gene's germline CDR1 is SQVTM and CDR2 ANQGSEA. Germline trimming cut 4 bases from V and 1 base from J; bases unmatched to any gene: 3. The CDR3 is CSVGSGSSYNEQFF. The CDR3 nucleotides read TGCAGCGTTGGAAGCGGGAGTTCCTACAATGAGCAGTTCTTC.

The chain carries TRBV2 and TRBJ1-4; 10 positions match TRBD1. The CDR3 is 15 amino acids. Trimming at V came to 6 bases and at J to 3 bases, leaving 4 bases not matched to a gene. Germline V lookup: CDR1 SNHLY, CDR2 FYNNEI. CDR3 DNA: TGTGCCAGCAGACGACAGGGGGCATCTAATGAAAAACTGTTTTTT. Amino acids: CASRRQGASNEKLFF.

This chain connects TRBV27 to TRBJ2-2; 7 bases line up with TRBD1. The J segment lost 5 bases and the V segment lost 6 bases, leaving 9 bases of the junction unmatched. The CDR3 runs to 15 residues. Looked up from germline, CDR1 is MNHEY and CDR2 is SMNVEV (reference sequence). The CDR3 sequence is CASRRQGRITGELFF. DNA for the CDR3: TGTGCCAGCAGGCGACAGGGAAGAATTACCGGGGAGCTGTTTTTT.

The sample holds one count of this clone. The CDR3 loop is CASSPTQLRNRGRYGYTF. In DNA, the CDR3 is TGTGCCAGCAGCCCGACACAACTTAGAAACAGGGGGCGGTATGGCTACACCTTC. This chain connects TRBV14 to TRBJ1-2, with 9 bases lining up with TRBD1. Trimming removed 4 bases from V and 5 bases from J; junction bases left unmatched: 17. This CDR3 comprises 18 residues. The germline V gene has CDR1 SGHDN and CDR2 FVKESK.

This sequence joins TRBV7-3 and TRBJ1-1; D not resolved. Germline V gene data show CDR1 as SGHTA and CDR2 as FQGTGA. The CDR3 is 14 amino acids. V was cut by 2 bases and J by 0 bases, with 7 bases left in between. CDR3 sequence (DNA): TGTGCCAGCAGCTTAGACATAATGAACACTGAAGCTTTCTTT. Its translation: CASSLDIMNTEAFF.

CDR3 amino acids: CASSTRQGKKSYEQYF. DNA for the CDR3: TGTGCCAGCTCAACAAGACAGGGGAAGAAATCCTACGAGCAGTACTTC. This sequence joins TRBV18 and TRBJ2-7; 8 nucleotides agree with TRBD1. The CDR3 is made up of 16 amino acids. Germline CDR1 KGHSH, CDR2 LQKENI. J was trimmed by 1 base and V by 5 bases; bases with no gene match: 10.

As to this clone: Sequence at one end of the junction differs from germline and may be a read error. The V call is TRBV7-6, the J call TRBJ2-3; D perhaps matches TRBD2 (6 bases). The CDR3 extends over 15 amino acids. Germline V gives CDR1 SGHVS, CDR2 FNYEAQ. CDR3 nucleotide sequence: TGTGCCAGCAGGCGAAGCGGGTCGGGCACCGATACGCAGTATTTT. The encoded protein is CASRRSGSGTDTQYF.

This chain links TRBV12-5 with TRBJ1-1; TRBD1 matches at 7 bases. CDR3 length equals 18 residues. Unmatched junction bases numbered 22, after V lost 6 bases and J lost 6 bases. Germline CDR1 LGHNT, CDR2 FRNRAP. The CDR3 loop reads CASGLNRGYNLPTPEAFF. CDR3 sequence (DNA): TGTGCTAGTGGCTTAAACAGGGGTTATAACTTGCCGACGCCTGAAGCTTTCTTT.

The chain combines TRBV10-3 with TRBJ2-7, with D uncertain. CDR1 is ENHRY, CDR2 SYGVKD, per germline. Trimming took off 0 bases at V and 1 base at J, with 10 bases between the two ends. The CDR3 is 15 amino acids. The CDR3 DNA reads as TGTGCCATCAGTGAGTCGATTGGGCAGTCCTACGAGCAGTACTTC. It yields the protein CAISESIGQSYEQYF.